The 6 T cell receptor beta chains reported below all come from one sample, sequenced in a study of shared clonotypes between healthy human individuals. Method: immunoSEQ multiplex PCR; TCRdb's copy keeps in-frame clones and lacks some. The sample has approximately 530,000 clones, around 95% seen once; the top ten hold approximately 0.06%. Source material: naive CD4+ T cells sorted from blood. Subset here: CD45RA+ positively selected. These receptors came from a woman aged 25 to 39 in good health.

This clone was observed a single time. V and J are TRBV5-1 and TRBJ2-1; perhaps TRBD2 as D (5 bases). V dropped 5 bases and J dropped 9 bases, with 9 bases sitting between them. The CDR3 is 11 residues long. In germline, CDR1 is SGHRS, CDR2 YFSETQ. CDR3: CASSSGSEQFF. CDR3 DNA sequence: TGCGCCAGCAGTTCTGGGAGTGAGCAGTTCTTC.

The CDR3 spells CASSEYTANTGELFF. Written as DNA, the CDR3 is TGTGCCAGCAGTGAATATACGGCGAACACCGGGGAGCTGTTTTTT. The chain is built from TRBV25-1 and TRBJ2-2; D is uncertain. V lost 0 bases to trimming and J lost 0 bases, with 5 bases between them. The CDR3 consists of 15 residues. Germline CDR1 and CDR2: MGHDK and SYGVNS.

The chain combines TRBV15 with TRBJ2-1, with D unresolved. The CDR3 spans 16 residues. CDR1 is LNHNV and CDR2 is YYDKDF in the germline V gene (reference sequence). The V end was cut by 0 bases, the J end by 2 bases, with 11 bases between. The chain's CDR3 is CATSRDYSTAYNEQFF. CDR3 bases: TGTGCCACCAGCAGAGATTACAGTACGGCCTACAATGAGCAGTTCTTC.

The chain is built from TRBV18 and TRBJ2-5; perhaps TRBD2 as D (5 bases). Trimming pared 9 bases from V and 4 bases from J, leaving 18 bases between. This CDR3 is 14 amino acids long. Germline lookup yields CDR1 KGHSH and CDR2 LQKENI. In DNA form, the CDR3 reads TGTGCCAGTACAAATTCCGGAGGTGGAGAGACCCAGTACTTC. It is translated as CASTNSGGGETQYF.

The gene calls are TRBV27 and TRBJ2-7; D not resolved. Trimming cost V 8 bases and J 2 bases, with 22 bases left between them. The CDR3 is 16 amino acids. Germline CDR1 reads MNHEY; CDR2 reads SMNVEV (reference sequence). CDR3: CASGITSLGLTYEQYF. In DNA, the CDR3 is TGTGCCAGCGGAATCACCTCTCTAGGGTTAACCTACGAGCAGTACTTC.

V and J are TRBV6-5 and TRBJ2-7; 10 bases agree with TRBD2. Germline V gene sequence: CDR1 MNHEY, CDR2 SVGAGI. This CDR3 has 14 amino acids. V trimming: 8 bases; J trimming: 4 bases; junction bases outside the gene matches: 8. CDR3 loop: CASRKGLAPYEQYF. The CDR3 DNA reads TGTGCCAGCCGGAAGGGACTAGCGCCTTACGAGCAGTACTTC.